Below, one T cell receptor beta chain is given with its context. This sample was included in a study of blood T cell repertoires in COVID-19. Study context: T cells, B-cell-depleted T cells, or PBMCs provided the cDNA or gDNA that served as material.

This CDR3 has 14 amino acids. V was shortened by 5 bases and J by 0 bases, with 10 bases between the two germline ends. The germline V gene encodes CDR1 MNHEY and CDR2 SVGAGI. How the authors handled the data: Quantification of nucleated cells was approximated via reference gene primer amplification. Assay: immunoSEQ multiplex PCR; the TCRdb copy retains only in-frame clones and omits some. V, J and clone size are those of that table, while D and trimming were read from the DNA. Found here are roughly 120,000 clones, 75% to 90% of them singletons; the top ten hold over 4%. The sample comprised peripheral blood. The chain links TRBV6-5 to TRBJ1-1; no firm D call. This clonotype originated in a woman aged 50 to 65 with acute or convalescent COVID-19. Here the CDR3 reads CASSPRGLNTEAFF. The CDR3 DNA reads as TGTGCCAGCAGTCCCCGAGGCCTGAACACTGAAGCTTTCTTT.